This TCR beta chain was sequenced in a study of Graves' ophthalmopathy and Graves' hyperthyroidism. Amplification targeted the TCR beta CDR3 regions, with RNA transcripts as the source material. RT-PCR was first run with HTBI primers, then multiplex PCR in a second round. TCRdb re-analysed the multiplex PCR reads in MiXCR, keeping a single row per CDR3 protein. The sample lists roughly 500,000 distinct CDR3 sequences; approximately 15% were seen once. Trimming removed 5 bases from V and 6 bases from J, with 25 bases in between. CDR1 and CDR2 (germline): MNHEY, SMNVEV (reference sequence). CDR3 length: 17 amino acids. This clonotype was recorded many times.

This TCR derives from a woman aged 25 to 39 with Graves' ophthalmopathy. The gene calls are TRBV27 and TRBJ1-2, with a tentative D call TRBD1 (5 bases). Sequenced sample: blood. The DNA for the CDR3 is TGTGCCAGCAGTCAGAGCGGCGGAGGCCCAGGGCTAGATGGCTACACCTTC. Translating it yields CASSQSGGGPGLDGYTF.